The T cell receptor beta chain under discussion was sequenced for a study of T cell responses to AZD1222 COVID-19 vaccine. Study as a whole: Pooled together were second doses at about 4 or about 12 weeks. Study-wide results and limits: There were mostly white British donors and more females than males, and clonal diversity was possibly underestimated. Every sample of the repertoires postdated the peak T cell response. Nearly half of the spike-specific TCRs reportedly recognize variant regions that carry no mutations.

Trimming pared 1 base from V and 0 bases from J, leaving 10 bases between. CDR1 and CDR2 (germline): SGHRS, YFSETQ. The CDR3 spans 16 residues. Method: immunoSEQ multiplex PCR; TCRdb's copy keeps in-frame clones and lacks some. The sample carries about 85,000 clones, approximately 87% recorded once. Regarding this clone: Its antigen remains unknown.

The chain combines TRBV5-1 with TRBJ2-2; no definite D call. This sequence was found in an adult in good health. Sequences were derived from peripheral blood, sampled on day 0 of AZD1222 vaccination. The CDR3 DNA is TGCGCCAGCAGCTTGCTCACCCTCGCGAACACCGGGGAGCTGTTTTTT. This gives the protein CASSLLTLANTGELFF.